This TCR beta chain was found in a study of T cell repertoires in cytomegalovirus infection. Broader study findings: Ex vivo, HLA-C-restricted CMV-specific TCR beta clonotypes prevailed over the rest of the response.

This clonotype was recorded once. Its specificity is unknown. The CDR3 length is 14 residues. Germline CDR1 is MNHNY and CDR2 is SVGAGI (reference sequence). V dropped 4 bases and J dropped 8; count of bases not matched to a gene: 5. TCRdb passed the reads through MiXCR, listing each CDR3 protein once. The repertoire holds approximately 390,000 distinct CDR3 sequences, with 34% as singletons. The TCR originated in a human donor in good health (CMV status not recorded). Some clones in this sample may be carry-over from other donors' samples. The chain employs TRBV6-6 and TRBJ2-1; 10 bases align to TRBD1. Sequenced here: cultured PBMCs, sampled from culture after CMV antigen stimulation. The CDR3 loop reads CASSSGTGADEQFF. The CDR3 DNA reads as TGTGCCAGCAGTTCCGGGACAGGGGCCGATGAGCAGTTCTTC.